This TCR beta chain was recorded in a study of blood T cell repertoires in COVID-19. Sequenced by immunoSEQ multiplex PCR; TCRdb stores in-frame clones only, minus some. The top ten hold roughly 8.7% of the sample, which has fewer than 200,000 clones, 86% seen once. V lost 3 bases to trimming and J lost 8 bases, with 13 bases between them. Looked up from germline, CDR1 is SGHVS and CDR2 is FNYEAQ. The CDR3 is 13 residues long. Specimen: peripheral blood. The rearrangement joins TRBV7-6 to TRBJ1-2, with D tentatively TRBD1 (5 bases). The receptor comes from a man aged 50-59 years with active or convalescent COVID-19. CDR3: CASSFGAGLGYTF. DNA of the CDR3: TGTGCCAGCAGCTTTGGGGCAGGCCTGGGCTACACCTTC.